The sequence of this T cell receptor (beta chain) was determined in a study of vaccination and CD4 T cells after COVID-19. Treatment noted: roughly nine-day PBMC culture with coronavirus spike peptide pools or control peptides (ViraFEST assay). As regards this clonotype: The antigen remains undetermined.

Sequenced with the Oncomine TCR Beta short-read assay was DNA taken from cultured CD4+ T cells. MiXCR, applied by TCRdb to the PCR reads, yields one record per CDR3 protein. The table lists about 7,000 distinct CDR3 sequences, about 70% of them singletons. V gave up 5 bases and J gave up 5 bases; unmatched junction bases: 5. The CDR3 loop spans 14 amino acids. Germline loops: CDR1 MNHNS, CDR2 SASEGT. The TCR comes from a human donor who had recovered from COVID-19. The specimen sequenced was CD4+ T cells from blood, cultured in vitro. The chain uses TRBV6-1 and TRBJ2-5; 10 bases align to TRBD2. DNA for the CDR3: TGTGCCAGCAGTCCACTAGCGGGATTGGAGACCCAGTACTTC. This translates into CASSPLAGLETQYF.